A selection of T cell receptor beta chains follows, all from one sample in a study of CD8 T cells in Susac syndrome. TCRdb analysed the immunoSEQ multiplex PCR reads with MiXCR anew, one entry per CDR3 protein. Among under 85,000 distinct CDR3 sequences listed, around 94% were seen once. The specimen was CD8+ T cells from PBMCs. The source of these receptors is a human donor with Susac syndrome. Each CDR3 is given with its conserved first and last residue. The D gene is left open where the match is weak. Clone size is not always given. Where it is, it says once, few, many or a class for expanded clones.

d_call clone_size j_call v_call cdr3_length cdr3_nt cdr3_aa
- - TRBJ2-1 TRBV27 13 TGTGCCAGCAGCCGAATCTCCTACAATGAGCAGTTCTTC CASSRISYNEQFF
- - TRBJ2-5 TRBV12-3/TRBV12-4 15 TGTGCCAGCAGCCACGACGGCCAAGGCCAAGAGACCCAGTACTTC CASSHDGQGQETQYF
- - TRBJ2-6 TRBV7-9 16 TGTGCCAGCAGCAAGGACAGCAGCTCTGGGGCCAACGTCCTGACTTTC CASSKDSSSGANVLTF
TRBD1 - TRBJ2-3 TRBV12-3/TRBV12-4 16 TGTGCCAGCAGCCTGGCGGGACAGGGGAGCACAGATACGCAGTATTTT CASSLAGQGSTDTQYF
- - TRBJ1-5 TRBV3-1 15 TGTGCCAGCAGCCCCTCGGGGGGGAGCAATCAGCCCCAGCATTTT CASSPSGGSNQPQHF
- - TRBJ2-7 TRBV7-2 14 TGTGCCAGCAGCTTAGTGGGAGGTGGCAACGAGCAGTACTTC CASSLVGGGNEQYF
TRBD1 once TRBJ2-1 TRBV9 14 TGTGCCAGCAGCGTAGGACAGGGGAACAATGAGCAGTTCTTC CASSVGQGNNEQFF
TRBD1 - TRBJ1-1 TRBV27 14 TGTGCCAGCAGCTCAGGGGGCCCGAACACTGAAGCTTTCTTT CASSSGGPNTEAFF
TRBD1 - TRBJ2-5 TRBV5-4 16 TGTGCCAGCAGCAAGCCGGGACAGGACGTCCAAGAGACCCAGTACTTC CASSKPGQDVQETQYF
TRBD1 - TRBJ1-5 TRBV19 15 TGTGCCAGTAGTCAGGGACAGCATAGCAATCAGCCCCAGCATTTT CASSQGQHSNQPQHF
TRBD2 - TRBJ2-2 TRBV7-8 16 TGTGCCAGCAGCCAGACTAGCGGGGCGAACACCGGGGAGCTGTTTTTT CASSQTSGANTGELFF
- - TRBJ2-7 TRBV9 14 TGTGCCAGCAGCGCAGACTACAGCTCCTACGAGCAGTACTTC CASSADYSSYEQYF
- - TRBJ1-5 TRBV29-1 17 TGCAGCGTTGAAGATCTTATAGGGGTCGATGGCAATCAGCCCCAGCATTTT CSVEDLIGVDGNQPQHF
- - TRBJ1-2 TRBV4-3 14 TGCGCCAGCAGCCAATTAACAGGAAGCGGTGGCTACACCTTC CASSQLTGSGGYTF
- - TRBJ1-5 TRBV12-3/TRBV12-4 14 TGTGCCAGCAGTTTAGGCAGGGGACATCAGCCCCAGCATTTT CASSLGRGHQPQHF
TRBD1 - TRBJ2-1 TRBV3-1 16 TGTGCCAGCAGCCAAGAGCGTGACAGGGACTACAATGAGCAGTTCTTC CASSQERDRDYNEQFF
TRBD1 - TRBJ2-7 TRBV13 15 TGTGCCAGCAGCTTATCCGGGACAGATGGCTACGAGCAGTACTTC CASSLSGTDGYEQYF
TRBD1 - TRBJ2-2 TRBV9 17 TGTGCCAGCAGCGTAGAGGCTGGGACAGGGGACACCGGGGAGCTGTTTTTT CASSVEAGTGDTGELFF
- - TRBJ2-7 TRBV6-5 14 TGTGCCAGCACCGAAAATTTGAATCCCTACGAGCAGTACTTC CASTENLNPYEQYF
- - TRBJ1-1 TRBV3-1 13 TGTGCCAGCAGCCAAGGGTCCCACACTGAAGCTTTCTTT CASSQGSHTEAFF
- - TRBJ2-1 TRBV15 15 TGTGCCACCAGCAGAGATCGCGGAGGGTACAATGAGCAGTTCTTC CATSRDRGGYNEQFF
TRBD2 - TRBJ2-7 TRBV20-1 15 TGCAGTGCTAGAGAGGGACTAGCGGGAGCAGGCGAGCAGTACTTC CSAREGLAGAGEQYF
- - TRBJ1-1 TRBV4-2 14 TGTGCCAGCAGCCAAGATAGGGGAAACAGGGAAGCTTTCTTT CASSQDRGNREAFF
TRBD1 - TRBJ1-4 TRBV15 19 TGTGCCACCAGCTCTCCCCAAGGACAGGTCCTCCACCCAAATGAAAAACTGTTTTTT CATSSPQGQVLHPNEKLFF
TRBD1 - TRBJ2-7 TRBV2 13 TGTGCCAGCAGAGAGGGGGCGAGGTACGAGCAGTACTTC CASREGARYEQYF
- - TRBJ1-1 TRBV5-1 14 TGCGCCAGCAGCGACGGGCTACCAAACACTGAAGCTTTCTTT CASSDGLPNTEAFF
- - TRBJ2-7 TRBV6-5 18 TGTGCCAGCAGTTACCTCGGTCCCGGGATACAGGCCTCCTACGAGCAGTACTTC CASSYLGPGIQASYEQYF
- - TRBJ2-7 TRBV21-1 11 TGTGCCACCGCGGGACACGGCGAGCAGTACTTC CATAGHGEQYF
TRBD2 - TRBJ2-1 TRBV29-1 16 TGCAGCGTTGGCGAGCTAGCGGGTCTTATTTACAATGAGCAGTTCTTC CSVGELAGLIYNEQFF
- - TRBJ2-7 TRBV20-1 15 TGCAGTGCTCTCTGGCGGGACACTAATTCCTACGAGCAGTACTTC CSALWRDTNSYEQYF
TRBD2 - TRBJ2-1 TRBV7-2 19 TGTGCCAGCAGGCCCTCAATAGCGGGCGACCGCTATGTTATCAATGAGCAGTTCTTC CASRPSIAGDRYVINEQFF
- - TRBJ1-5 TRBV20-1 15 TGCAGTGCTAGAGACCAGGGGACGGTGAATCAGCCCCAGCATTTT CSARDQGTVNQPQHF
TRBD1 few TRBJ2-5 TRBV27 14 TGTGCCAGCAGTTTGGGACAGGGGACGGGGACCCAGTACTTC CASSLGQGTGTQYF
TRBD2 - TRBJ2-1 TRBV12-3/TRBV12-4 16 TGTGCCAGCAGTTTAGTCTGGCGGGAGGGCCGTTATGAGCAGTTCTTC CASSLVWREGRYEQFF
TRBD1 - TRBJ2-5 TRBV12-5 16 TGTGCTAGTGGTTTGGCCTTGGACAGGGGTATGGAGACCCAGTACTTC CASGLALDRGMETQYF
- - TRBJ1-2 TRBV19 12 TGTGCCAGTAGCCAAAGGGACTATGGCTACACCTTC CASSQRDYGYTF
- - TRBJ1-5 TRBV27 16 TGTGCCAGCAGTTTATCGGCGGGGATTAGCAATCAGCCCCAGCATTTT CASSLSAGISNQPQHF
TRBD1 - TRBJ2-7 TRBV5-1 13 TGCGCCAGCACCGACAGACAGGGCTACGAGCAGTACTTC CASTDRQGYEQYF
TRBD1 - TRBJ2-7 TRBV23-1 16 TGCGCCAGCAGTCAGGGCGGACAGGGGGCGGTGTACGAGCAGTACTTC CASSQGGQGAVYEQYF
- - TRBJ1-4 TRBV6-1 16 TGTGCCAGCAGTCCCTTAATCCGGGTTCACAGTGAAAAACTGTTTTTT CASSPLIRVHSEKLFF
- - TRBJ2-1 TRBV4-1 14 TGCGCCAGCAGCCAAGTGGGGGATCCGAATGAGCAGTTCTTC CASSQVGDPNEQFF
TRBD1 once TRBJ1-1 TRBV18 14 TGTGCCAGCTCACCCTCGACAGGGGGGTTAGAAGCTTTCTTT CASSPSTGGLEAFF
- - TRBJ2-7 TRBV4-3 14 TGCGCCAGCAGCCAAGGATTAGGAGGGGTCGAGCAGTACTTC CASSQGLGGVEQYF
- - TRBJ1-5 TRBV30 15 TGTGCCTGGAGCCCATCAAGTAGGAGCAATCAGCCCCAGCATTTT CAWSPSSRSNQPQHF
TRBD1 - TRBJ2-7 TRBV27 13 TGTGCCAGCAGTGATGGGACAGCCTACGAGCAGTACTTC CASSDGTAYEQYF